This is a list of T cell receptor beta chains from one sample in a study of early T cells in non-severe SARS-CoV-2 infection. TCRdb recomputed calls from the 5' RACE reads with MiXCR, one row per CDR3 protein. The sample comprises around 40,000 distinct CDR3 sequences, over 4.5% of which are singletons, and approximately 5% rests with the top ten. Sample: whole blood. The receptor set was obtained from an adult who was a healthcare worker with PCR-confirmed SARS-CoV-2 infection or an uninfected control (not recorded which). CDR3s include the opening cysteine and the closing phenylalanine or tryptophan. D genes are given only for firm matches. Size is stated for part of the rows, as once, few or many counts, or as a class when the clone is expanded.

len: 17; v_gene: TRBV11-1; abundance: many; j_gene: TRBJ2-1; d_gene: -; CDR3aa: CASSLPIGGFSYNEQFF; CDR3nt: TGTGCCAGCAGCTTACCCATCGGGGGATTCTCCTACAATGAGCAGTTCTTC
len: 16; v_gene: TRBV28; abundance: many; j_gene: TRBJ2-1; d_gene: TRBD2; CDR3aa: CASILASGRSYNEQFF; CDR3nt: TGTGCCAGCATTCTTGCTAGCGGGAGGTCCTACAATGAGCAGTTCTTC
len: 17; v_gene: TRBV14; abundance: many; j_gene: TRBJ1-1; d_gene: TRBD1; CDR3aa: CASSQVGTTGADTEAFF; CDR3nt: TGTGCCAGCAGCCAAGTCGGAACAACAGGGGCGGACACTGAAGCTTTCTTT
len: 16; v_gene: TRBV29-1; abundance: many; j_gene: TRBJ2-1; d_gene: -; CDR3aa: CSVEGGSGLSYNEQFF; CDR3nt: TGCAGCGTTGAAGGAGGGAGCGGCCTCTCCTACAATGAGCAGTTCTTC
len: 17; v_gene: TRBV4-1; abundance: once; j_gene: TRBJ2-5; d_gene: -; CDR3aa: CASSQMGVGQAQETQYF; CDR3nt: TGCGCCAGCAGCCAAATGGGGGTGGGGCAGGCCCAAGAGACCCAGTACTTC
len: 13; v_gene: TRBV4-1; abundance: -; j_gene: TRBJ1-2; d_gene: TRBD1; CDR3aa: CASRATGDYGYTF; CDR3nt: TGCGCCAGCAGGGCTACAGGGGACTATGGCTACACCTTC
len: 14; v_gene: TRBV9; abundance: many; j_gene: TRBJ1-2; d_gene: TRBD1; CDR3aa: CASSAGGAGYGYTF; CDR3nt: TGTGCCAGCAGTGCAGGGGGCGCGGGCTATGGCTACACCTTC
len: 13; v_gene: TRBV29-1; abundance: many; j_gene: TRBJ2-2; d_gene: TRBD2; CDR3aa: CSVAGGNTGELFF; CDR3nt: TGCAGCGTTGCGGGAGGGAACACCGGGGAGCTGTTTTTT
len: 15; v_gene: TRBV11-2; abundance: many; j_gene: TRBJ2-5; d_gene: -; CDR3aa: CASSRRGGLQETQYF; CDR3nt: TGTGCCAGCAGCCGCAGAGGCGGTCTCCAAGAGACCCAGTACTTC
len: 13; v_gene: TRBV4-2; abundance: many; j_gene: TRBJ2-1; d_gene: TRBD1; CDR3aa: CASSRDRDNEQFF; CDR3nt: TGTGCCAGCAGCCGAGACAGGGACAATGAGCAGTTCTTC
len: 12; v_gene: TRBV27; abundance: -; j_gene: TRBJ2-2; d_gene: -; CDR3aa: CASSFLGGELFF; CDR3nt: TGTGCCAGCAGTTTTCTCGGAGGGGAGCTGTTTTTT
len: 16; v_gene: TRBV6-1; abundance: many; j_gene: TRBJ2-2; d_gene: -; CDR3aa: CASSGLGGENTGELFF; CDR3nt: TGTGCCAGCAGTGGCCTGGGGGGCGAGAACACCGGGGAGCTGTTTTTT
len: 15; v_gene: TRBV6-5; abundance: once; j_gene: TRBJ2-7; d_gene: TRBD2; CDR3aa: CASSPTSGRGREQYF; CDR3nt: TGTGCCAGCAGCCCGACTAGCGGGAGGGGTAGAGAGCAGTACTTC
len: 16; v_gene: TRBV20-1; abundance: few; j_gene: TRBJ2-1; d_gene: -; CDR3aa: CSARDQVAEGYNEQFF; CDR3nt: TGCAGTGCTAGAGATCAGGTAGCGGAGGGTTACAATGAGCAGTTCTTC
len: 15; v_gene: TRBV7-4; abundance: many; j_gene: TRBJ2-3; d_gene: -; CDR3aa: CASIRRQEHTDTQYF; CDR3nt: TGTGCCAGCATCCGACGGCAGGAGCACACAGATACGCAGTATTTT
len: 13; v_gene: TRBV30; abundance: many; j_gene: TRBJ1-5; d_gene: -; CDR3aa: CAWSPVRNQPQHF; CDR3nt: TGTGCCTGGAGTCCTGTCCGCAATCAGCCCCAGCATTTT
len: 12; v_gene: TRBV12-3/TRBV12-4; abundance: -; j_gene: TRBJ1-1; d_gene: -; CDR3aa: CASSTQPLEAFF; CDR3nt: TGTGCCAGCAGTACTCAACCTCTTGAAGCTTTCTTT
len: 16; v_gene: TRBV5-1; abundance: many; j_gene: TRBJ1-5; d_gene: -; CDR3aa: CASSEGTLRGNQPQHF; CDR3nt: TGCGCCAGCAGCGAAGGGACCCTGAGGGGCAATCAGCCCCAGCATTTT
len: 15; v_gene: TRBV7-9; abundance: many; j_gene: TRBJ1-3; d_gene: -; CDR3aa: CASSPGPAPGNTIYF; CDR3nt: TGTGCCAGCAGCCCCGGGCCGGCCCCTGGAAACACCATATATTTT
len: 12; v_gene: TRBV5-1; abundance: many; j_gene: TRBJ2-1; d_gene: -; CDR3aa: CASSFRGNEQFF; CDR3nt: TGCGCCAGCAGCTTCCGGGGGAATGAGCAGTTCTTC
len: 16; v_gene: TRBV6-6; abundance: -; j_gene: TRBJ2-1; d_gene: -; CDR3aa: CASSAQWAVSYNEQFF; CDR3nt: TGTGCCAGCAGTGCGCAATGGGCGGTCTCCTACAATGAGCAGTTCTTC
len: 16; v_gene: TRBV7-9; abundance: many; j_gene: TRBJ2-5; d_gene: -; CDR3aa: CASSLQPLEGQETQYF; CDR3nt: TGTGCCAGCAGCCTCCAACCTCTTGAGGGCCAAGAGACCCAGTACTTC
len: 13; v_gene: TRBV29-1; abundance: many; j_gene: TRBJ1-2; d_gene: -; CDR3aa: CSVEHGGLSGYTF; CDR3nt: TGCAGCGTTGAGCATGGGGGCTTAAGTGGCTACACCTTC
len: 13; v_gene: TRBV11-2; abundance: many; j_gene: TRBJ2-5; d_gene: -; CDR3aa: CASSLEQQETQYF; CDR3nt: TGTGCCAGCAGCTTAGAACAGCAAGAGACCCAGTACTTC
len: 14; v_gene: TRBV3-1; abundance: few; j_gene: TRBJ2-5; d_gene: TRBD2; CDR3aa: CASSRTSGSETQYF; CDR3nt: TGTGCCAGCAGCCGGACTAGCGGGAGTGAGACCCAGTACTTC
len: 11; v_gene: TRBV14; abundance: many; j_gene: TRBJ2-7; d_gene: -; CDR3aa: CASSQGRDQYF; CDR3nt: TGTGCCAGCAGCCAAGGGAGGGATCAGTACTTC
len: 14; v_gene: TRBV23-1; abundance: -; j_gene: TRBJ2-3; d_gene: -; CDR3aa: CASSRTGSTDTQYF; CDR3nt: TGCGCCAGCAGTCGCACGGGGAGCACAGATACGCAGTATTTT
len: 15; v_gene: TRBV10-3; abundance: many; j_gene: TRBJ1-4; d_gene: -; CDR3aa: CAISVGHPSGEKLFF; CDR3nt: TGTGCCATCAGTGTTGGCCACCCCTCGGGGGAAAAACTGTTTTTT
len: 18; v_gene: TRBV7-9; abundance: many; j_gene: TRBJ2-3; d_gene: TRBD2; CDR3aa: CASSPTGTSDASTDTQYF; CDR3nt: TGTGCCAGCAGCCCGACCGGGACTAGCGACGCTAGCACAGATACGCAGTATTTT
len: 15; v_gene: TRBV21-1; abundance: many; j_gene: TRBJ2-1; d_gene: -; CDR3aa: CARRGPQSSYNEQFF; CDR3nt: TGTGCCAGAAGAGGACCACAGAGCTCCTACAATGAGCAGTTCTTC
len: 15; v_gene: TRBV20-1; abundance: many; j_gene: TRBJ1-2; d_gene: -; CDR3aa: CSARVGGGTKYGYTF; CDR3nt: TGCAGTGCACGGGTCGGGGGAGGAACAAAGTATGGCTACACCTTC
len: 14; v_gene: TRBV28; abundance: many; j_gene: TRBJ2-5; d_gene: TRBD1; CDR3aa: CASSKGQKQETQYF; CDR3nt: TGTGCCAGCAGCAAGGGACAGAAACAAGAGACCCAGTACTTC
len: 13; v_gene: TRBV24-1; abundance: few; j_gene: TRBJ2-7; d_gene: -; CDR3aa: CATSDPHALEQYF; CDR3nt: TGTGCCACCAGTGATCCCCATGCCCTCGAGCAGTACTTC
len: 12; v_gene: TRBV7-8; abundance: many; j_gene: TRBJ1-2; d_gene: -; CDR3aa: CASSLTGYGYTF; CDR3nt: TGTGCCAGCAGCCTCACAGGGTATGGCTACACCTTC
len: 15; v_gene: TRBV3-1; abundance: many; j_gene: TRBJ1-4; d_gene: TRBD1; CDR3aa: CASSHGQGVSEKLFF; CDR3nt: TGTGCCAGCAGCCATGGACAGGGTGTAAGTGAAAAACTGTTTTTT
len: 14; v_gene: TRBV30; abundance: many; j_gene: TRBJ2-7; d_gene: TRBD1; CDR3aa: CAWSYRGLYYEQYF; CDR3nt: TGTGCCTGGAGTTACAGGGGGTTGTATTACGAGCAGTACTTC
len: 16; v_gene: TRBV20-1; abundance: many; j_gene: TRBJ2-1; d_gene: TRBD2; CDR3aa: CSASWVAGETYNEQFF; CDR3nt: TGCAGTGCTAGTTGGGTAGCGGGGGAGACCTACAATGAGCAGTTCTTC
len: 15; v_gene: TRBV11-2; abundance: many; j_gene: TRBJ2-3; d_gene: -; CDR3aa: CASSQPPLIADTQYF; CDR3nt: TGTGCCAGCAGCCAGCCCCCCCTTATCGCAGATACGCAGTATTTT
len: 12; v_gene: TRBV11-2; abundance: many; j_gene: TRBJ1-1; d_gene: -; CDR3aa: CASSLVGTEAFF; CDR3nt: TGTGCCAGCAGCTTAGTGGGGACTGAAGCTTTCTTT
len: 16; v_gene: TRBV24-1; abundance: many; j_gene: TRBJ2-2; d_gene: TRBD1; CDR3aa: CATSDLKQGDTGELFF; CDR3nt: TGTGCCACCAGTGATTTGAAACAGGGGGACACCGGGGAGCTGTTTTTT
len: 14; v_gene: TRBV7-8; abundance: many; j_gene: TRBJ2-7; d_gene: TRBD1; CDR3aa: CASSWDSSSYEQYF; CDR3nt: TGTGCCAGCAGCTGGGACAGTAGCTCCTACGAGCAGTACTTC
len: 15; v_gene: TRBV21-1; abundance: -; j_gene: TRBJ1-5; d_gene: -; CDR3aa: CASSPREGDNQPQHF; CDR3nt: TGTGCCAGCAGCCCGAGGGAAGGAGACAATCAGCCCCAGCATTTT
len: 14; v_gene: TRBV18; abundance: many; j_gene: TRBJ2-7; d_gene: -; CDR3aa: CASSPNEWNYEQYF; CDR3nt: TGTGCCAGCTCACCTAACGAGTGGAACTACGAGCAGTACTTC
len: 12; v_gene: TRBV5-1; abundance: many; j_gene: TRBJ1-2; d_gene: -; CDR3aa: CASSLDEEGYTF; CDR3nt: TGCGCCAGCAGCTTGGACGAGGAGGGCTACACCTTC
len: 14; v_gene: TRBV27; abundance: -; j_gene: TRBJ1-1; d_gene: TRBD1; CDR3aa: CASCKGDRNTEAFF; CDR3nt: TGTGCCAGCTGCAAAGGGGACAGGAACACTGAAGCTTTCTTT
len: 14; v_gene: TRBV29-1; abundance: many; j_gene: TRBJ2-7; d_gene: -; CDR3aa: CSAQAGSSDYEQYF; CDR3nt: TGCAGCGCCCAAGCCGGGTCTTCCGATTACGAGCAGTACTTC
len: 15; v_gene: TRBV6-6; abundance: many; j_gene: TRBJ2-7; d_gene: -; CDR3aa: CASSPLDGSSYEQYF; CDR3nt: TGTGCCAGCAGTCCACTCGACGGCTCGTCCTACGAGCAGTACTTC
len: 13; v_gene: TRBV7-4; abundance: -; j_gene: TRBJ2-1; d_gene: -; CDR3aa: CVTPRDTDNEQFF; CDR3nt: TGTGTCACCCCCCGGGACACCGACAATGAGCAGTTCTTC
len: 14; v_gene: TRBV29-1; abundance: many; j_gene: TRBJ2-2; d_gene: TRBD2; CDR3aa: CSSRGGGRTGELFF; CDR3nt: TGCAGCTCCCGTGGGGGGGGAAGGACCGGGGAGCTGTTTTTT